This entry lists 26 T cell receptor beta chains sequenced from one sample in a study of blood T cell repertoires in COVID-19. Clones were sequenced by immunoSEQ multiplex PCR, and TCRdb holds only the in-frame ones, with some missing. Among a few hundred thousand clones, roughly 86% were seen once, and the ten largest hold roughly 3.1%. Material for sequencing was peripheral blood. The receptor source for this set is a human donor in a cohort sampled during active COVID-19.

This CDR3 is CASRSSGQETQYF. The CDR3 DNA follows: TGTGCCAGCAGATCCAGCGGCCAAGAGACCCAGTACTTC. This chain uses TRBV11-2 with TRBJ2-5; a possible D gene is TRBD2 (5 bases). This CDR3 is built from 13 residues. The V end lost 6 bases, the J end lost 1 base, and 9 bases lay between the germline ends. CDR1 and CDR2 (germline): SGHAT, FQNNGV. Full variable domain (outside the CDR3, taken from reference TRBV11-2 and TRBJ2-5): EAGVAQSPRYKIIEKRQSVAFWCNPISGHATLYWYQQILGQGPKLLIQFQNNGVVDDSQLPKDRFSAERLKGVDSTLKIQPAKLEDSAVYLCASRSSGQETQYFGPGTRLLVL.

The rearrangement links TRBV29-1 to TRBJ1-1; 10 nucleotides align to TRBD1. CDR1 is SQVTM and CDR2 is ANQGSEA in the germline V gene. V gave up 4 bases and J gave up 5 bases; unmatched junction bases: 10. The CDR3 extends over 15 amino acids. CDR3 loop: CSVGNRGTGVTEAFF. In DNA form, the CDR3 reads TGCAGCGTTGGTAACCGAGGGACAGGGGTGACTGAAGCTTTCTTT.

The chain combines TRBV25-1 with TRBJ2-5; TRBD1 agrees at 8 bases. The CDR3 runs 16 residues. Trimming took 3 bases from V and 5 from J; bases not matched to a gene: 11. In germline, CDR1 is MGHDK, CDR2 SYGVNS. This CDR3 is CASSDRKGQVGETQYF. CDR3 in DNA: TGTGCCAGCAGTGACCGTAAGGGACAGGTGGGGGAGACCCAGTACTTC.

The chain is built from TRBV3-1 (or the pseudogene TRBV3-2) and TRBJ1-1, with 7 bases aligning to TRBD1. V lost 4 bases to trimming and J lost 2 bases; unmatched junction nucleotides: 7. CDR1 and CDR2 from the germline V gene are LGHDT and YNNKEL (reference sequence). The CDR3 is 15 residues long. CDR3 amino acids: CASSLRQGANTEAFF. The CDR3 coding sequence is TGTGCCAGCAGCCTCAGACAGGGTGCAAACACTGAAGCTTTCTTT.

The CDR3 region is CASSYHTPYAYNEQFF. Here the CDR3 DNA reads TGTGCCAGCAGTTATCATACACCTTACGCCTACAATGAGCAGTTCTTC. The V and J genes are TRBV6-5 and TRBJ2-1, with D hard to call. The germline gives CDR1 MNHEY, CDR2 SVGAGI. Trimming left V 3 bases short and J 2 bases short, with 14 bases between. This CDR3 is 16 amino acids long.

V gene TRBV27 combines with J gene TRBJ2-7, with TRBD1 as a possible D gene (6 bases). Germline CDR1 and CDR2: MNHEY and SMNVEV (reference sequence). V lost 5 bases and J 4 bases, leaving 12 bases between the germline ends. CDR3 length equals 13 residues. The CDR3 region is CASSPIDRYEQYF. The CDR3 DNA reads as TGTGCCAGCAGTCCGATCGACAGGTACGAGCAGTACTTC.

The chain employs TRBV11-2 and TRBJ2-7; 11 bases line up with TRBD2. CDR1 and CDR2 from the germline V gene are SGHAT and FQNNGV. The CDR3 loop spans 14 amino acids. V gave up 5 bases and J gave up 3 bases; unmatched junction bases: 3. CDR3 sequence: CASSPGLAGYEQYF. The CDR3 coding sequence is TGTGCCAGCAGCCCCGGACTAGCGGGCTACGAGCAGTACTTC.

The rearrangement uses TRBV12-3 or TRBV12-4 and TRBJ2-2; D remains unclear. The V and J ends lost 4 bases and 6 bases respectively, with 3 bases between them. The CDR3 is 11 residues long. The CDR3 spells CASSSAGELFF. CDR3 nucleotides: TGTGCCAGCAGTTCGGCCGGGGAGCTGTTTTTT.

The chain is built from TRBV6-1 and TRBJ1-5; D possibly corresponds to TRBD1 (5 bases). The ends were cut back, 1 base at V and 5 bases at J, with 9 bases in the middle. CDR3 length: 14 residues. CDR1 and CDR2 from the germline V gene are MNHNS and SASEGT. The CDR3 sequence: CASSEGWGDQPQHF. The DNA of the CDR3 is TGTGCCAGCAGTGAAGGATGGGGGGATCAGCCCCAGCATTTT.

V is TRBV30 and J is TRBJ2-7; D is possibly TRBD2 (6 bases). The V gene lost 1 base and the J gene lost 2 bases, with 9 bases spanning the gap. The CDR3 covers 13 residues. Germline-derived CDR1 and CDR2 are GTSNPN and SVGIG (reference sequence). The CDR3 DNA reads as TGTGCCTGGAGTGGGGACTTAGCCTACGAGCAGTACTTC. Its protein is CAWSGDLAYEQYF.

The rearrangement joins TRBV18 to TRBJ2-1; 10 bases align to TRBD1. V trimming: 4 bases; J trimming: 3 bases; junction bases outside the gene matches: 9. Germline V gene sequence: CDR1 KGHSH, CDR2 LQKENI. The length of the CDR3 is 17 residues. CDR3 DNA: TGTGCCAGCTCACGAACCTACCGGGACAGGGGCTACAATGAGCAGTTCTTC. Translating it yields CASSRTYRDRGYNEQFF.

The rearrangement joins TRBV4-2 to TRBJ2-1; 8 bases are shared with TRBD2. Per the germline V gene, CDR1 is LGHNA and CDR2 is YNFKEQ. With V trimmed by 0 bases and J by 8 bases, 3 bases remained unmatched. This CDR3 spans 14 amino acids. The CDR3 region has the DNA TGTGCCAGCAGCCAAGATTCGGGACTAGATGAGCAGTTCTTC. It specifies CASSQDSGLDEQFF.

The V call is TRBV25-1, the J call TRBJ1-6; 7 bases are shared with TRBD1. CDR3 length: 15 amino acids. Trimming at V came to 0 bases and at J to 10 bases, leaving 6 bases not matched to a gene. Germline assignment: CDR1 MGHDK and CDR2 SYGVNS. The CDR3: CASSEYSGGSSPLHF. Written as DNA, the CDR3 is TGTGCCAGCAGTGAATATTCAGGGGGGTCCTCACCCCTCCACTTT. Together with reference TRBV25-1 and TRBJ1-6, the CDR3 gives the full variable domain: EADIYQTPRYLVIGTGKKITLECSQTMGHDKMYWYQQDPGMELHLIHYSYGVNSTEKGDLSSESTVSRIRTEHFPLTLESARPSHTSQYLCASSEYSGGSSPLHFGNGTRLTVT.

In nucleotides, the CDR3 is TGTGCCAGCAGTTTAGAGAAATGGGGGCGTTACCATGAGCAGTTCTTC. This encodes CASSLEKWGRYHEQFF. V and J are TRBV28 and TRBJ2-1; TRBD1 is a possible D gene (6 bases). This CDR3 has 16 amino acids. In germline, CDR1 is MDHEN, CDR2 SYDVKM. The V gene lost 2 bases and the J gene lost 8 bases, with 19 bases spanning the gap.

The J gene is TRBJ2-7, the V gene TRBV27; D unresolved. The germline V gene has CDR1 MNHEY and CDR2 SMNVEV (reference sequence). The V end was cut by 5 bases, the J end by 0 bases, with 8 bases between. The CDR3 is made up of 13 amino acids. The chain's CDR3 is CASSAITSYEQYF. The DNA of the CDR3 is TGTGCCAGCAGTGCGATTACCTCCTACGAGCAGTACTTC.

The sample holds one count of this clone. The chain combines TRBV5-4 with TRBJ2-2; 7 bases fit TRBD2. This CDR3 region has 16 residues. Germline V gives CDR1 SGHNT, CDR2 YYREEE (reference sequence). V lost 4 bases to trimming and J lost 3 bases; unmatched junction nucleotides: 9. The CDR3: CASSPARGVDTGELFF. Here the CDR3 DNA reads TGTGCCAGCAGCCCGGCCCGGGGGGTGGACACCGGGGAGCTGTTTTTT.

The V gene is TRBV27, the J gene TRBJ2-2, with 12 nucleotides matching TRBD2. With V trimmed by 6 bases and J by 6 bases, 5 bases remained unmatched. The germline CDR1 and CDR2 sequences are MNHEY and SMNVEV (reference sequence). The CDR3 is 15 amino acids. CDR3 protein: CASRGLAGAAGELFF. The CDR3 DNA follows: TGTGCCAGCAGGGGACTAGCGGGCGCGGCCGGGGAGCTGTTTTTT.

This clone has only one observation. The chain has TRBV10-1 and TRBJ2-3, with 8 bases that match TRBD2. The CDR3 has 14 amino acids. Germline assignment: CDR1 WNHNN and CDR2 SYGVQD (reference sequence). The CDR3, as DNA: TGCCCCCGGCCCGGGCGGGAGGGCACAGATACGCAGTATTTT. This codes for CPRPGREGTDTQYF.

The chain carries TRBV27 and TRBJ2-2; D remains unclear. The V gene's germline CDR1 is MNHEY and CDR2 SMNVEV (reference sequence). The CDR3 has 13 amino acids. Trimming took off 3 bases at V and 9 bases at J, with 11 bases between the two ends. The CDR3 DNA sequence: TGTGCCAGCAGTTTCCTCACGAGAAGGGAGCTGTTTTTT. Its translation: CASSFLTRRELFF.

This sequence joins TRBV5-6 and TRBJ1-4; D remains unclear. This CDR3 is 14 amino acids long. Germline V gene lookup returns CDR1 SGHDT and CDR2 YYEEEE. V was pared by 0 bases and J by 7 bases, with 10 bases between. CDR3 protein: CASSLGGGREKLFF. For the CDR3, the DNA is TGTGCCAGCAGCTTGGGGGGAGGGCGTGAAAAACTGTTTTTT.

The rearrangement joins TRBV2 to TRBJ2-3, with D possibly TRBD2 on 6 matching bases. CDR3 length equals 11 residues. CDR1 is SNHLY, CDR2 FYNNEI, per germline. CDR3 DNA sequence: TGTGCGGGGGGACTCACAGATACGCAGTATTTT. Amino acid sequence: CAGGLTDTQYF.

The chain carries TRBV30 and TRBJ2-1, with no clear D. The V gene lost 7 bases and the J gene lost 9 bases, with 10 bases spanning the gap. The CDR3 is 10 amino acids. The germline V gene has CDR1 GTSNPN and CDR2 SVGIG (reference sequence). This chain's CDR3 is CASISGEQFF. For the CDR3, the DNA is TGTGCCTCCATCTCCGGTGAGCAGTTCTTC.

The gene calls are TRBV5-1 and TRBJ1-6; D gene ambiguous. CDR3 length: 13 amino acids. Germline V lookup: CDR1 SGHRS, CDR2 YFSETQ. The germline V and J ends were trimmed by 7 bases and 5 bases, with 10 bases remaining between them. CDR3: CASGQLDNSPLHF. Here the CDR3 DNA reads TGCGCCAGCGGGCAGTTGGATAATTCACCCCTCCACTTT. The whole variable domain, remainder taken from reference TRBV5-1 and TRBJ1-6, is KAGVTQTPRYLIKTRGQQVTLSCSPISGHRSVSWYQQTPGQGLQFLFEYFSETQRNKGNFPGRFSGRQFSNSRSEMNVSTLELGDSALYLCASGQLDNSPLHFGNGTRLTVT.

J is TRBJ2-7 and V is TRBV24-1, with 7 bases identical to TRBD2. The V segment lost 8 bases and the J segment 6 bases; nucleotides outside the gene matches: 15. The CDR3 is 15 residues long. Germline loops: CDR1 KGHDR, CDR2 SFDVKD. The CDR3 spells CATMAASGRSGEQYF. The CDR3 DNA reads as TGTGCCACCATGGCGGCTAGCGGAAGGTCGGGCGAGCAGTACTTC.

The V call is TRBV11-3, the J call TRBJ1-1; tentatively, D is TRBD1 (5 bases). The germline V gene has CDR1 SGHNT and CDR2 YENEEA. This CDR3 is 13 amino acids long. V lost 2 bases, J lost 4 bases, and 8 bases lay in between. The CDR3 loop reads CASSLQGATEAFF. CDR3 nucleotides: TGTGCCAGCAGCTTACAAGGGGCCACTGAAGCTTTCTTT.

This clone has only one observation. The V call is TRBV7-9, the J call TRBJ1-3; D is unclear. The CDR3 runs 14 residues. CDR1 and CDR2 (germline): SEHNR, FQNEAQ (reference sequence). V lost 7 bases to trimming and J lost 0 bases, with 10 bases between them. The CDR3 nucleotides read TGTGCCAGCATCACCGGGAACTCTGGAAACACCATATATTTT. Amino acids: CASITGNSGNTIYF.